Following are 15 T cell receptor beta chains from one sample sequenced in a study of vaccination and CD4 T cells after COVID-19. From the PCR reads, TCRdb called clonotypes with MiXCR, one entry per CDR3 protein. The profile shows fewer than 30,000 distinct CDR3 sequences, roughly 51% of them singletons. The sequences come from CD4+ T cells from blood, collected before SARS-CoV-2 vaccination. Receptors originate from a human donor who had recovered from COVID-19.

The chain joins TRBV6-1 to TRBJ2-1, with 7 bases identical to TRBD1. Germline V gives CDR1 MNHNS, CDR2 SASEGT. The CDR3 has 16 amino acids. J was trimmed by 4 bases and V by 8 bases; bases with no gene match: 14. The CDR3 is CASRKLGQDFYNEQFF. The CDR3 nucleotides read TGTGCCAGCCGTAAGCTCGGACAGGACTTTTACAATGAGCAGTTCTTC.

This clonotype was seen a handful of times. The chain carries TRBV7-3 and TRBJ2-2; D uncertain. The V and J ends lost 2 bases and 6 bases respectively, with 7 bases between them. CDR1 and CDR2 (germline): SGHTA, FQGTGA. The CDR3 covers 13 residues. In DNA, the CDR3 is TGTGCCAGCAGCTTACGCGGCTCCGGGGAGCTGTTTTTT. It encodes CASSLRGSGELFF.

The CDR3 reads CSARPRGLVFPDTQYF. CDR3 sequence (DNA): TGCAGTGCCAGGCCGAGGGGTCTAGTTTTCCCAGATACGCAGTATTTT. The chain combines TRBV20-1 with TRBJ2-3; D may be TRBD1 or TRBD2 (5 bases each). The germline V gene has CDR1 DFQATT and CDR2 SNEGSKA (reference sequence). Trimming removed 6 bases at V and 4 bases at J, with 23 bases between. There are 16 residues in the CDR3.

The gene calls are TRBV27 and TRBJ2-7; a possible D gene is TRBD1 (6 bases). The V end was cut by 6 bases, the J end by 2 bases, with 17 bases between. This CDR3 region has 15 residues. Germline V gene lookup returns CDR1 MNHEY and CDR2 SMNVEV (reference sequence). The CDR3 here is CASRTSGHRAYEQYF. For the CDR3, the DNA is TGTGCCAGCAGAACTTCGGGACACAGAGCCTACGAGCAGTACTTC.

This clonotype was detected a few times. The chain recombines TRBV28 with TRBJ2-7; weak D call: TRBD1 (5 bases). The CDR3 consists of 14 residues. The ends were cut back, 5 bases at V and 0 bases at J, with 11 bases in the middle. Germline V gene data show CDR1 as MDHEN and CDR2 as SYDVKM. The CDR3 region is CASSRTGTSYEQYF. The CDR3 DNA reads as TGTGCCAGCAGTCGCACAGGTACCTCCTACGAGCAGTACTTC.

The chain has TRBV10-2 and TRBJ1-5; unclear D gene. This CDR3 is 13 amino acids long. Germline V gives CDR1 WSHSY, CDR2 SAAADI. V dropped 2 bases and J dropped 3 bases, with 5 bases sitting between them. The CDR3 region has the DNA TGCGCCAGCAGTGAGCGAAACAATCAGCCCCAGCATTTT. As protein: CASSERNNQPQHF.

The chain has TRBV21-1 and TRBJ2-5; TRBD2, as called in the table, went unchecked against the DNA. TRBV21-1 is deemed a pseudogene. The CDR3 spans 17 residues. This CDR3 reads CASSNCPAGGRQETQYF. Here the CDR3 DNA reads TGTGCCAGCAGCAACTGCCCTGCGGGAGGACGGCAAGAGACCCAGTACTTC.

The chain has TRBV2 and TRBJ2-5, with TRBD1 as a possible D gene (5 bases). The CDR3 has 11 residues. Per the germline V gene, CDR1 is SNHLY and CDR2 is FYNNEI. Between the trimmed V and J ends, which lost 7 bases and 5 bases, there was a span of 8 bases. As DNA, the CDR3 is TGTGCCAGCAAGACAGAGGAGACCCAGTACTTC. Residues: CASKTEETQYF.

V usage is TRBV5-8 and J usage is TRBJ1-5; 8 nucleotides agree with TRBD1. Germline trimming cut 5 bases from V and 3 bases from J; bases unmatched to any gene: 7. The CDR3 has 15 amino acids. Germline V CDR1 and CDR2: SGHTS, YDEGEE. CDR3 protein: CASSFDRGINQPQHF. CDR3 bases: TGTGCCAGCAGTTTTGACAGGGGAATCAATCAGCCCCAGCATTTT. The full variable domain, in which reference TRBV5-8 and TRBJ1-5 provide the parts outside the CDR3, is EAGVTQSPTHLIKTRGQQATLRCSPISGHTSVYWYQQALGLGLQFLLWYDEGEERNRGNFPPRFSGRQFPNYSSELNVNALELEDSALYLCASSFDRGINQPQHFGDGTRLSIL.

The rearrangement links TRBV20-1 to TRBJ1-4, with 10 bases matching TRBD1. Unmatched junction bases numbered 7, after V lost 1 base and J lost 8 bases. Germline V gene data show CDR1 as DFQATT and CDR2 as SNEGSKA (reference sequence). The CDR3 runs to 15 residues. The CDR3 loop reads CSARGTGTGDEKLFF. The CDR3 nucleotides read TGCAGTGCTAGAGGTACCGGGACAGGGGACGAAAAACTGTTTTTT.

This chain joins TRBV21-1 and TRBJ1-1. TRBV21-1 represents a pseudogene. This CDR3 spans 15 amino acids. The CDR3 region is CASSKGKQTNTEAFF. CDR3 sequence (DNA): TGTGCCAGCAGCAAAGGGAAACAGACGAACACTGAAGCTTTCTTT.

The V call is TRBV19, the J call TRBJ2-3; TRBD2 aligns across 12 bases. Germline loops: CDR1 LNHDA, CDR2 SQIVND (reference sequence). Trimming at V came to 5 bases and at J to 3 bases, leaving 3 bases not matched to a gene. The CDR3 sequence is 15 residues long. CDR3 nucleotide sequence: TGTGCCAGTAGTCGGACTAGCGGGATAACAGATACGCAGTATTTT. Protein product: CASSRTSGITDTQYF.

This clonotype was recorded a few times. The CDR3 DNA reads as TGTGCCAGCAGTTTGCGGACAGGGAAAGCTTTCTTT. It specifies CASSLRTGKAFF. The chain links TRBV28 to TRBJ1-1, with TRBD1 matching over 8 bases. The V gene's germline CDR1 is MDHEN and CDR2 SYDVKM. Losses at the gene ends were 3 bases for V and 9 bases for J; bases not matched to a gene: 3. The CDR3 length is 12 residues.

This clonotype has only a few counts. The CDR3 DNA reads as TGTGCCAGCAGCCCCCCCCGTGGGGCTAGGACCGGGGAGCTGTTTTTT. Protein sequence: CASSPPRGARTGELFF. V usage is TRBV7-9 and J usage is TRBJ2-2; D is perhaps TRBD1 (5 bases). V lost 5 bases to trimming and J lost 5 bases, with 18 bases between them. CDR1 SEHNR and CDR2 FQNEAQ come from the germline V gene (reference sequence). The CDR3 loop spans 16 amino acids.

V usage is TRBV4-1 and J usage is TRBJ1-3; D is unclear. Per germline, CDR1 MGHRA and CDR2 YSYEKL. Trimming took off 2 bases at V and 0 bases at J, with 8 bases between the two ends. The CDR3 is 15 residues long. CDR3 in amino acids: CASSQYWGSGNTIYF. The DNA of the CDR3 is TGCGCCAGCAGCCAATATTGGGGCTCTGGAAACACCATATATTTT.